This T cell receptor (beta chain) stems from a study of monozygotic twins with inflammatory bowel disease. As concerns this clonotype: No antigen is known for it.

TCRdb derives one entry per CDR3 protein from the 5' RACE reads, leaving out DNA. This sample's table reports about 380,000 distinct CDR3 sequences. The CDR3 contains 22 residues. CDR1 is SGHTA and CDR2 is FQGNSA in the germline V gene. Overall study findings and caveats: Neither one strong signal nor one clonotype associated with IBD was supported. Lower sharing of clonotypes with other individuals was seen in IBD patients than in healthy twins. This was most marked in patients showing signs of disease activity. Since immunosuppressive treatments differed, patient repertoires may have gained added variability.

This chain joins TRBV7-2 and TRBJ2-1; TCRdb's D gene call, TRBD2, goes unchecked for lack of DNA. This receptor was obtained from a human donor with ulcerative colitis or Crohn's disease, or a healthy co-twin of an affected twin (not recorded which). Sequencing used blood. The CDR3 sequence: CASSLPSRGGLAAPISYNEQFF. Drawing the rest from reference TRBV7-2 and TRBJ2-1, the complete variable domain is GAGVSQSPSNKVTEKGKDVELRCDPISGHTALYWYRQSLGQGLEFLIYFQGNSAPDKSGLPSDRFSAERTGGSVSTLTIQRTQQEDSAVYLCASSLPSRGGLAAPISYNEQFFGPGTRLTVL.